The subject of this entry is one TCR beta chain. Its antigen specificity is not known. Base qualities are not at hand, and no much larger clone is one base apart. The data derive from a study of blood T cell repertoires in COVID-19 (dated by TCRdb to the early 2020s). For the study in its entirety: The collaborator samples originated in the United States, Italy and Spain and spanned the acute and convalescent phases of COVID-19. Nearly every sample came with metadata listing a de-identified subject ID, COVID-19 status, age in years and sex. The material from the prospective study consisted of cDNA or gDNA derived from T cells, B-cell-depleted T cells, or PBMCs. The samples were drawn from the first 160 participants of the ongoing ImmuneRACE study and from 1,254 subjects provided by 6 global collaborators. The dataset comprised deeply sampled blood TCRbeta repertoires from subjects exposed to, actively infected with, or recovered from COVID-19. Where available, HLA class I and class II types were taken from metadata supplied by the sample provider and were not determined by assay-based typing. The repertoires were released in a freely available public database intended as a resource for research on the immune response to SARS-CoV-2.

TCRbeta CDR3 regions were amplified from genomic DNA using the immunoSEQ Assay, a bias-controlled multiplex PCR. Concerning the study's data processing: The number of nucleated cells in each sample was estimated from the amplification of reference gene primers within the assay. To quantify the absolute abundance of each unique TCRbeta CDR3 rearrangement, sequence reads were collapsed and filtered. For each sample, productive Simpson clonality was calculated as the square root of Simpson's diversity index over productive rearrangements. TCRdb stores this immuneACCESS table with in-frame sequences only. Part of the clones is absent; in the studies checked, under half of the shortfall reflects unresolved V genes, and no reason is known for the rest. From that table come the V and J calls and clone size; the DNA was used to work out D and trimming. The sample profile shows some 220,000 clones; roughly 80% of them were found once. The ten top clones hold around 3.1% of the sample.

Here is what the overall study found, with its caveats: Clinical and demographic metadata were provided uncurated, with the amount varying by source and participant.

Another Seattle source contributed samples from volunteer blood donors who had recovered from COVID-19. Collaborating institutions collected whole blood in K2EDTA tubes following their own protocols. For TCRbeta analysis, collaborators shipped samples as frozen whole blood, isolated PBMCs, or DNA extracted from either of those sample types. The germline V gene (reference sequence) sets CDR1 to LNHDA and CDR2 to SQIVND. V drops 4 bases and J drops 3 bases, leaving 13 bases in between. The CDR3, cysteine through phenylalanine, is 14 amino acids long. The entry retains the CDR3 DNA only, 42 bases that are in frame from base 1.

The receptor chain draws on TRBV19 and TRBJ2-7, and perhaps TRBD1 as D gene, on 5 matching bases. Sample: peripheral blood. The receptor's source is a woman aged 25 to 39 who had recovered from COVID-19. The CDR3 reads CASSTGSLYYEQYF. The bases read TGTGCCAGTAGTACAGGGTCGCTCTACTACGAGCAGTACTTC.